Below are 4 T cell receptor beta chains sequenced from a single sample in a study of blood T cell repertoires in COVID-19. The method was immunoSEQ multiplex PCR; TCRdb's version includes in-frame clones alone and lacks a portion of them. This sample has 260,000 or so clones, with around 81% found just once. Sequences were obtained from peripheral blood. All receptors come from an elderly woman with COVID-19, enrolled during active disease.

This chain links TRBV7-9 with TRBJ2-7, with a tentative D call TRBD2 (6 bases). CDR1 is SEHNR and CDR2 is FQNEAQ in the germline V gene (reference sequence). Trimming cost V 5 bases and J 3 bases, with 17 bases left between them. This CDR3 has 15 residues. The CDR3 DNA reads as TGTGCCAGCAGCCCTCAAGGAGGGAAAATCTACGAGCAGTACTTC. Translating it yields CASSPQGGKIYEQYF.

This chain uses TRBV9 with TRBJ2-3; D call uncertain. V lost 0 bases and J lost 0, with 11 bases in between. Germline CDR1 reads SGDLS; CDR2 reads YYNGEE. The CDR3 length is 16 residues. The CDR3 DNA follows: TGTGCCAGCAGCGTAGTTAGCTTCTCTAGCACAGATACGCAGTATTTT. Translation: CASSVVSFSSTDTQYF.

The CDR3 here is CASNLQGVQETQYF. CDR3 in DNA: TGTGCCAGCAACTTACAGGGAGTCCAAGAGACCCAGTACTTC. The chain uses TRBV6-6 and TRBJ2-5; perhaps TRBD1 as D (6 bases). Per germline, CDR1 MNHNY and CDR2 SVGAGI (reference sequence). CDR3 length equals 14 residues. With 7 bases removed from V and 1 base from J, the gap between germline ends came to 13 bases.

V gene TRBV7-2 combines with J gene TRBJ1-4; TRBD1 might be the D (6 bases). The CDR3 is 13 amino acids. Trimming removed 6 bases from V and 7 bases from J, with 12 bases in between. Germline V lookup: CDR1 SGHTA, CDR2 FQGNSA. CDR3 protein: CASRLATGEKLFF. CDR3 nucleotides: TGTGCCAGCAGGCTGGCGACAGGTGAAAAACTGTTTTTT.